A selection of T cell receptor beta chains follows, all from one sample in a study of T cells in Graves' hyperthyroidism and ophthalmopathy. MiXCR was run by TCRdb on the multiplex PCR reads, yielding one entry per CDR3 protein. The sample has approximately 380,000 distinct CDR3 sequences; 15% to 20% are singletons. The material sequenced was blood. These receptors came from a man younger than 35 with Graves' ophthalmopathy. Each CDR3 is given with its conserved first and last residue. A D gene is named only where the DNA matches it firmly. Size values are once, few and many counts, or a class for expanded clones, and some rows have none.

v_call,clone_size,d_call,j_call,cdr3_nt,cdr3_aa
TRBV5-1,many,TRBD2,TRBJ2-1,TGCGCCAGCAGCTTGCAACTAGCGGGGGACAATGAGCAGTTCTTC,CASSLQLAGDNEQFF
TRBV20-1,few,TRBD1,TRBJ2-5,TGCAGTGCTCAAGGGGGCAGCATAATACAAGAGACCCAGTACTTC,CSAQGGSIIQETQYF
TRBV7-9,-,-,TRBJ2-7,TGTGCCAGCAGCAAAAACCTAGCGCTCTCCTACGAGCAGTACTTC,CASSKNLALSYEQYF
TRBV7-9,many,TRBD1,TRBJ2-5,TGTGCCAGCAGCCCCCGGGACAGGGCAGCCGAGACCCAGTACTTC,CASSPRDRAAETQYF
TRBV5-1,few,-,TRBJ2-3,TGCGCCAGCAGCCTCCCATCAGACACAGATACGCAGTATTTT,CASSLPSDTDTQYF
TRBV3-1,many,-,TRBJ2-2,TGTGCCAGCAGCCGATCACCGAGGAACACCGGGGAGCTGTTTTTT,CASSRSPRNTGELFF
TRBV28,-,-,TRBJ1-1,TGTGCCAGCAGGCTGCACACTGAAGCTTTCTTT,CASRLHTEAFF
TRBV3-1,-,-,TRBJ1-6,TGTGCCAGCAGTCCCTTTGGGATGACGGGGCATAATTCACCCCTCCACTTT,CASSPFGMTGHNSPLHF
TRBV20-1,-,TRBD1,TRBJ1-2,TGCAGTGCTAGAGATTTCGGGACAGGGATTCGGGGCTACACCTTC,CSARDFGTGIRGYTF
TRBV3-1,-,-,TRBJ2-2,TGTGCCAGCAGCCAAGCCCTACTAGCCCGGAGCACCGGGGAGCTGTTTTTT,CASSQALLARSTGELFF
TRBV28,-,TRBD1,TRBJ2-7,TGTGCCAGCAGGAACAGGGGAACCTACGAGCAGTACTTC,CASRNRGTYEQYF
TRBV14,-,-,TRBJ1-1,TGTGCCAGCAGCCAAGTCGGGTCGACGAGGAACACTGAAGCTTTCTTT,CASSQVGSTRNTEAFF
TRBV13,many,-,TRBJ2-7,TGTGCCAGCAGCTTTGCGGGACAAACCTACGAGCAGTACTTC,CASSFAGQTYEQYF
TRBV11-1,once,-,TRBJ2-5,TGTGCCAGCAGTTCCTCGGCAGCAGTTAAAGAGACCCAGTACTTC,CASSSSAAVKETQYF
TRBV3-1,many,-,TRBJ1-6,TGTGCCAGCAGCTTCGAGAGGGGCCTAAATTCACCCCTCCACTTT,CASSFERGLNSPLHF
TRBV5-5,-,-,TRBJ1-2,TGTGCCAGCAGGGGGAAGGGTGGTGGCTATGGCTACACCTTC,CASRGKGGGYGYTF
TRBV7-9,-,-,TRBJ1-6,TGTGCCAGTGGGGCCGGGGGCCACTATAATTCACCCCTCCACTTT,CASGAGGHYNSPLHF
TRBV6-2/TRBV6-3,many,TRBD1,TRBJ2-7,TGTGCCAGTGGACAGGGCTACGAGCAGTACTTC,CASGQGYEQYF
TRBV11-2,many,-,TRBJ2-7,TGTGCCAGCAGCCGAGGGGAGGGGGTTTTGAGGGAGCAGTACTTC,CASSRGEGVLREQYF
TRBV2,-,-,TRBJ1-1,TGTGCCAGCAGTTACTCTTCGGGTGACACTGAAGCTTTCTTT,CASSYSSGDTEAFF
TRBV2,few,-,TRBJ2-5,TGTGCCAGCAGTGAGACTCTGGCCCAAGAGACCCAGTACTTC,CASSETLAQETQYF
TRBV6-1,many,TRBD1,TRBJ1-1,TGTGCCAGCAGTGAACAGCTGACAGGGGGACCGAACACTGAAGCTTTCTTT,CASSEQLTGGPNTEAFF
TRBV5-1,many,-,TRBJ2-2,TGCGCCAGCAGCTTGACAGGGTCCGGGGAGCTGTTTTTT,CASSLTGSGELFF
TRBV10-3,few,TRBD2,TRBJ2-7,TGTGCCATCAGGGATGCGGGGGGCTCTGGGGAGCAGTACTTC,CAIRDAGGSGEQYF
TRBV5-1,many,TRBD2,TRBJ2-5,TGCGCCAGCTCCTGGGAGGGAGGAGAGACCCAGTACTTC,CASSWEGGETQYF
TRBV3-1,many,TRBD1,TRBJ1-4,TGTGCCAGCAGCCAAGGAGGTTCAGGGGGCGCGTACAATGAAAAACTGTTTTTT,CASSQGGSGGAYNEKLFF
TRBV7-9,few,-,TRBJ1-4,TGTGCCAGCAGCCACCCGATGGGAGCTGAAAAACTGTTTTTT,CASSHPMGAEKLFF
TRBV9,-,TRBD1,TRBJ2-1,TGTGCCAGCAGCGTCGGGACAGGGACCTACAATGAGCAGTTCTTC,CASSVGTGTYNEQFF
TRBV3-1,many,-,TRBJ2-5,TGTGCCAGCAGCCAAGAGGGTTCGGGAGCGGAGGGGGAGACCCAGTACTTC,CASSQEGSGAEGETQYF
TRBV7-9,few,-,TRBJ1-2,TGTGCCAGCAGGACCTCAAACTATGGCTACACCTTC,CASRTSNYGYTF
TRBV20-1,few,-,TRBJ2-1,TGCAGTGCTCCTCAGGGGCCCTACAATGAGCAGTTCTTC,CSAPQGPYNEQFF
TRBV12-3/TRBV12-4,-,TRBD2,TRBJ2-5,TGTGCCAGCAGTTTAGGAGCGGGAGGCCGGGAGACCCAGTACTTC,CASSLGAGGRETQYF
TRBV3-1,many,-,TRBJ2-7,TGTGCCAGCAGCCCCCCTCTAGGCTACGAGCAGTACTTC,CASSPPLGYEQYF
TRBV6-1,-,-,TRBJ2-5,TGTGCCAGCAGGTGGGAGGGGGCCCAAGAGACCCAGTACTTC,CASRWEGAQETQYF
TRBV7-3,many,-,TRBJ1-6,TGTGCCAGCAGCCCCTCAGGGGTTGTGGGTTCACCCCTCCACTTT,CASSPSGVVGSPLHF
TRBV3-1,many,-,TRBJ1-2,TGTGCCAGCAGTCAAGCCGTTACGGACAGAGTGGGGCCTGGCTACACCTTC,CASSQAVTDRVGPGYTF
TRBV12-3/TRBV12-4,-,-,TRBJ2-1,TGTGCCAGCAGTTTAGACCCTAGCACCTACAATGAGCAGTTCTTC,CASSLDPSTYNEQFF
TRBV2,many,-,TRBJ2-3,TGTGCCAGCAGTGAAACCACAGATACGCAGTATTTT,CASSETTDTQYF
TRBV2,many,-,TRBJ1-2,TGTGCCAGCAGTGAACCGGGGGGGCCGCCTAACTATGGCTACACCTTC,CASSEPGGPPNYGYTF
TRBV7-9,-,TRBD1,TRBJ1-1,TGTGCCAGCAGCACCGGGACAGGAGTTCAAGGCACTGAAGCTTTCTTT,CASSTGTGVQGTEAFF
TRBV20-1,many,TRBD2,TRBJ2-1,TGCAGTGCTAGCTCGTGGCGGGGGGGCGTAGAGCAGTTCTTC,CSASSWRGGVEQFF
TRBV4-1,few,-,TRBJ2-5,TGCGCCAGCAGCCAAACCGGGACGAAAGAGACCCAGTACTTC,CASSQTGTKETQYF
TRBV20-1,-,-,TRBJ1-6,TGCAGTGCTAGAGATCGGGCGGGCGTAGATTCACCCCTCCACTTT,CSARDRAGVDSPLHF
TRBV27,many,-,TRBJ2-7,TGTGCCAGCAGTTTCGGGCTAGCCTACGAGCAGTACTTC,CASSFGLAYEQYF
TRBV6-1,few,-,TRBJ1-2,TGTGCCAGCAGAAGCTTGGGACAAAACTATGGCTACACCTTC,CASRSLGQNYGYTF
TRBV7-9,many,TRBD2,TRBJ2-5,TGTGCCAGCAGCCGGGGACTAGCGGAGACCCAGTACTTC,CASSRGLAETQYF